Following are 17 T cell receptor beta chains from one sample sequenced in a study of technical replicates of blood from a few donors. Sequencing was performed with immunoSEQ multiplex PCR; in TCRdb, only in-frame clones are kept and a portion is missing. Of around 80,000 clones in the sample, roughly 93% were seen once. Sequencing was done on a sample of T cells isolated from PBMCs. The receptors were sampled from a human donor in good health.

The rearrangement uses TRBV11-2 and TRBJ1-1; TRBD1 matches at 9 bases. CDR3 length equals 15 residues. Trimming took 5 bases from V and 5 from J; bases not matched to a gene: 9. Per germline, CDR1 SGHAT and CDR2 FQNNGV. CDR3 nucleotide sequence: TGTGCCAGCAGCCACCGGGACAGGGAGTCGACTGAAGCTTTCTTT. Translating it yields CASSHRDRESTEAFF.

The V and J genes are TRBV7-9 and TRBJ2-5; D is ambiguous. This CDR3 is built from 15 residues. Between the trimmed V and J ends, which lost 5 bases and 5 bases, there was a span of 18 bases. CDR1 SEHNR and CDR2 FQNEAQ come from the germline V gene (reference sequence). CDR3 region: CASSRSAVLGETQYF. For the CDR3, the DNA is TGTGCCAGCAGCCGTTCTGCGGTCCTTGGGGAGACCCAGTACTTC.

The chain joins TRBV4-1 to TRBJ2-6, with 7 bases aligning to TRBD1. With 1 base clipped from V and 4 bases from J, the junction kept 4 bases outside the gene matches. The CDR3 length is 16 residues. Per germline, CDR1 MGHRA and CDR2 YSYEKL. The CDR3 region is CASSQGDSRGANVLTF. The CDR3 DNA sequence: TGCGCCAGCAGCCAAGGGGACAGCCGAGGGGCCAACGTCCTGACTTTC.

CDR3 sequence reads: CASSQASIPASAGEQFF. Written as DNA, the CDR3 is TGCGCCAGCAGCCAAGCGTCTATTCCAGCTAGCGCCGGTGAGCAGTTCTTC. This chain joins TRBV4-1 and TRBJ2-1; D might be TRBD2 (6 bases). This CDR3 region has 17 residues. CDR1 is MGHRA, CDR2 YSYEKL, per germline. V lost 1 base, J lost 9 bases, and 22 bases lay in between.

V gene TRBV6-5 combines with J gene TRBJ2-6; perhaps TRBD2 as D (6 bases). V lost 7 bases, J lost 0 bases, and 10 bases lay in between. Per germline, CDR1 MNHEY and CDR2 SVGAGI. This CDR3 contains 15 residues. For the CDR3, the DNA is TGTGCCAGCACTCCGGGACTCTCTGGGGCCAACGTCCTGACTTTC. Residues: CASTPGLSGANVLTF.

CDR3 DNA sequence: TGTGCCAGCAGTGAAGCGAGAGAGACCCAGTACTTC. Protein sequence: CASSEARETQYF. The gene calls are TRBV6-1 and TRBJ2-5; D unresolved. V shed 0 bases and J shed 4 bases, with 3 bases lying between them. The CDR3 covers 12 residues. Germline V CDR1 and CDR2: MNHNS, SASEGT.

The chain links TRBV7-9 to TRBJ1-5, with TRBD1 as a possible D gene (6 bases). CDR3 length: 15 amino acids. V shed 3 bases and J shed 0 bases, with 9 bases lying between them. CDR1 SEHNR and CDR2 FQNEAQ come from the germline V gene (reference sequence). The CDR3 region is CASSFGTNSNQPQHF. DNA of the CDR3: TGTGCCAGCAGCTTCGGGACAAATAGCAATCAGCCCCAGCATTTT.

V gene TRBV6-5 combines with J gene TRBJ1-1, with a weak D call TRBD1 (5 bases). Germline V gene lookup returns CDR1 MNHEY and CDR2 SVGAGI. With 4 bases removed from V and 3 bases from J, the gap between germline ends came to 9 bases. CDR3 length: 13 residues. The CDR3 loop is CASSSDSHTEAFF. The CDR3, as DNA: TGTGCCAGCAGTTCTGACAGTCACACTGAAGCTTTCTTT.

V is TRBV28 and J is TRBJ2-5, with D possibly being TRBD1 (7 bases). The CDR3 has 16 amino acids. The V end was cut by 3 bases, the J end by 2 bases, with 16 bases between. Germline V gene lookup returns CDR1 MDHEN and CDR2 SYDVKM. The CDR3, as DNA: TGTGCCAGCAGTTTCGGCGGAGGGACAGCACAAGAGACCCAGTACTTC. This codes for CASSFGGGTAQETQYF. The variable domain in full, completed from reference TRBV28 and TRBJ2-5, reads DVKVTQSSRYLVKRTGEKVFLECVQDMDHENMFWYRQDPGLGLRLIYFSYDVKMKEKGDIPEGYSVSREKKERFSLILESASTNQTSMYLCASSFGGGTAQETQYFGPGTRLLVL.

The chain has TRBV28 and TRBJ2-1; TRBD1 aligns across 10 bases. CDR1 MDHEN and CDR2 SYDVKM come from the germline V gene. With V trimmed by 6 bases and J by 5 bases, 7 bases remained unmatched. CDR3 length: 15 residues. The CDR3 DNA follows: TGTGCCAGCAGCCCCACAGGGACAGGGGACAATGAGCAGTTCTTC. Translating it yields CASSPTGTGDNEQFF.

The chain has TRBV6-1 and TRBJ2-7, with TRBD1 matching 7 bases. The V gene's germline CDR1 is MNHNS and CDR2 SASEGT. There are 13 residues in the CDR3. After removal of 4 bases from V and 6 bases from J, the junction contained 6 bases not matched to a gene. The DNA for the CDR3 is TGTGCCAGCAGTGTCAGTGACAGGGCCGAGCAGTACTTC. This translates into CASSVSDRAEQYF.

This chain links TRBV5-8 with TRBJ2-5; 9 nucleotides align to TRBD1. V lost 4 bases and J lost 5; bases outside the gene matches: 6. CDR3 length: 14 residues. Germline CDR1 is SGHTS and CDR2 is YDEGEE. DNA of the CDR3: TGTGCCAGCAGCCTGGGACAGGGCATGGAGACCCAGTACTTC. Translation gives CASSLGQGMETQYF.

Details on this clone: The CDR3 does not close with the conserved phenylalanine or tryptophan, likely indicating a read error. The V and J genes are TRBV6-5 and TRBJ1-2, with D hard to call. This CDR3 has 14 amino acids. Germline V lookup: CDR1 MNHEY, CDR2 SVGAGI. Trimming took 0 bases from V and 3 from J, leaving 8 bases between them. DNA for the CDR3: TGTGCCAGCAGTTACTCATCGGGTGACTATGGCTACACCCTC. The encoded protein is CASSYSSGDYGYTL.

This sequence joins TRBV28 and TRBJ2-1, with D tentatively TRBD2 (6 bases). V lost 3 bases, J lost 3 bases, and 9 bases lay in between. Germline loops: CDR1 MDHEN, CDR2 SYDVKM. The CDR3 has 14 amino acids. The CDR3 DNA follows: TGTGCCAGCAGTTTTTGGGGGGACTACAATGAGCAGTTCTTC. Encoded protein: CASSFWGDYNEQFF.

The rearrangement links TRBV2 to TRBJ2-3; TRBD2 aligns across 7 bases. CDR1 is SNHLY and CDR2 is FYNNEI in the germline V gene. Trimming cost V 8 bases and J 0 bases; bases outside gene matches: 8. This CDR3 contains 15 residues. The CDR3 DNA sequence: TGTGCCAGCGATACAACTAGCGAGAGCACAGATACGCAGTATTTT. This codes for CASDTTSESTDTQYF.

This clone appeared once. This chain uses TRBV5-4 with TRBJ2-7, with TRBD2 matching 9 bases. CDR1 SGHNT and CDR2 YYREEE come from the germline V gene (reference sequence). The junction had 2 bases not matched to a gene; V was cut back by 4 bases and J by 0 bases. This CDR3 spans 14 amino acids. CDR3 sequence reads: CASSNSGSSYEQYF. CDR3 DNA sequence: TGTGCCAGCAGCAATAGCGGGAGCTCCTACGAGCAGTACTTC. The full variable domain, its missing parts supplied by reference TRBV5-4 and TRBJ2-7, is ETGVTQSPTHLIKTRGQQVTLRCSSQSGHNTVSWYQQALGQGPQFIFQYYREEENGRGNFPPRFSGLQFPNYSSELNVNALELDDSALYLCASSNSGSSYEQYFGPGTRLTVT.

The chain links TRBV25-1 to TRBJ2-6; 7 nucleotides line up with TRBD1. The V and J ends lost 2 bases and 3 bases, in that order; junction bases with no gene match: 4. Germline V gene lookup returns CDR1 MGHDK and CDR2 SYGVNS. This CDR3 has 16 residues. CDR3 residues: CASSEERGLGANVLTF. The CDR3, as DNA: TGTGCCAGCAGTGAAGAAAGGGGGCTTGGGGCCAACGTCCTGACTTTC. The whole variable domain, remainder taken from reference TRBV25-1 and TRBJ2-6, is EADIYQTPRYLVIGTGKKITLECSQTMGHDKMYWYQQDPGMELHLIHYSYGVNSTEKGDLSSESTVSRIRTEHFPLTLESARPSHTSQYLCASSEERGLGANVLTFGAGSRLTVL.